This is a list of T cell receptor beta chains from one sample in a study of blood T cell repertoires in COVID-19. The data were produced by immunoSEQ multiplex PCR, yet TCRdb's version contains in-frame clones alone and is incomplete. The sample lists approximately 240,000 clones, 82% occurring once. The sequenced sample was peripheral blood. Receptor source: a woman older than 75 with active or convalescent COVID-19. The CDR3 runs from the conserved cysteine through the conserved F or W.

>TRBV11-2
CASSSGLSYNEQFF
>TRBV19
CASNEVATPNYGYTF
>TRBV5-4
CASSVGVYGTGDLYEQYF
>TRBV28
CASSRVGGDNSPLHF
>TRBV7-9
CASSLGTNDYGYTF
>TRBV9
CASSLRPPGTGVNTEAFF
>TRBV6-5
CASSLAGAETQYF
>TRBV6-5
CASTTGGYGYTF
>TRBV2
CATRRGGGTGELFF
>TRBV14
CASSQAGDRNYGYTF
>TRBV20-1
CSARVLAEQFF
>TRBV18
CASSPRGGELFF
>TRBV6-1
CASSHRGQHNQPQHF
>TRBV28
CASSFAPSTGGEQYF
>TRBV5-1
CASMQGISGGTNVLTF
>TRBV6-1
CASSEGGAGNTIYF
>TRBV10-3
CAISSTSSYTGELFF
>TRBV5-1
CASSFGTGADTEAFF
>TRBV28
CASRAGGPVVYEQYF
>TRBV29-1
CSVAEGPTSYF
>TRBV7-9
CASSDRTDFYGYTF
>TRBV5-1
CASSRAGTGQETQYF
>TRBV30
CAFSSGLTYNEQFF
>TRBV7-9
CASSLALGHLGYTF
>TRBV7-9
CASSPTGSGLPQHF
>TRBV27
CASSLIGAHGYTF
>TRBV5-1
CASSFTGRGTEAFF
>TRBV5-1
CASSLAASGTGSYEQYF
>TRBV2
CASRYYEQYF
>TRBV7-9
CASSLATSGSPNTGELFF
>TRBV18
CASSTGTSEKNIQYF
>TRBV5-1
CASSPIQGLGTEAFF
>TRBV30
CAWNMGQGYGYTF
>TRBV7-2
CASSLPGVGNQPQHF
>TRBV7-2
CASSLGSTGGSSYEQYF
>TRBV5-6
CASSLSGTGGYEQYF
>TRBV6-6
CASSRGGDGYTF
>TRBV5-1
CASSLGQGEAFF
>TRBV10-1
CASSEYGSGRTEAFF
>TRBV18
CASSPEVYTDTQYF
>TRBV5-6
CASSRLRGQGRDQPQHF
>TRBV19
CASSSLAGGLNEQFF
>TRBV6-2/TRBV6-3
CASSYGVAGDQETQYF
>TRBV30
CAWTSQGRREQYF
>TRBV6-5
CASTGQGSEPQHF
>TRBV19
CASSQGRDSPLHF
>TRBV5-1
CASSLGQVRSSGANVLTF
>TRBV20-1
CSASVGGPLTGELFF